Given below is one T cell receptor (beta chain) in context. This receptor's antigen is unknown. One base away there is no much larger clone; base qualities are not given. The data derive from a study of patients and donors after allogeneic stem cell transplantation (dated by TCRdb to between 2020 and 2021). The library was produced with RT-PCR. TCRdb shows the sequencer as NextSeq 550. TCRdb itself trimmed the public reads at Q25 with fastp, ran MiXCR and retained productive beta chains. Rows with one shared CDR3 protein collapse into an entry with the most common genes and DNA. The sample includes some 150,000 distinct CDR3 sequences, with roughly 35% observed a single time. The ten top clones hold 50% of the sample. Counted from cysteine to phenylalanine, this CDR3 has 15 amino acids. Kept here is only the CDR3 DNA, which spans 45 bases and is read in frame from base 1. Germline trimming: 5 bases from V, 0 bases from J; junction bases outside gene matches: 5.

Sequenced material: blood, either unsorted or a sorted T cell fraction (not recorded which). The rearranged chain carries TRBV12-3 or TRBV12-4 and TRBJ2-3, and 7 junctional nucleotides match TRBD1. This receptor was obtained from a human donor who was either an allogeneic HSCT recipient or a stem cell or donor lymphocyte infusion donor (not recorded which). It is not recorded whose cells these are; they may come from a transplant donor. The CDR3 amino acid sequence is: CASSVAGGSTDTQYF. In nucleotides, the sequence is TGTGCCAGCAGTGTCGCAGGGGGAAGCACAGATACGCAGTATTTT.